These 13 T cell receptor beta chains share one sample of origin, sequenced in a study of cytomegalovirus exposure and HLA in healthy donors. Libraries were prepared by immunoSEQ multiplex PCR; TCRdb keeps only in-frame clonotypes and omits some of them. This table holds hundreds of thousands of clones, over 80% found once. Specimen: PBMCs. Source of these receptors: a woman aged 18-30 years in good health and CMV-seronegative.

This chain links TRBV19 with TRBJ1-5, with D perhaps matching TRBD1 (5 bases). Trimming stripped 6 bases from V and 1 base from J, with 19 bases between. CDR1 and CDR2 (germline): LNHDA, SQIVND (reference sequence). This CDR3 is built from 17 residues. Here the CDR3 reads CASSPGAGTWSNQPQHF. The CDR3 nucleotides are TGTGCCAGTAGCCCTGGGGCGGGGACTTGGAGCAATCAGCCCCAGCATTTT.

The J gene is TRBJ1-5, the V gene TRBV7-9; D is perhaps TRBD1 (6 bases). The CDR3 extends over 15 amino acids. Germline V gene data show CDR1 as SEHNR and CDR2 as FQNEAQ (reference sequence). V lost 6 bases, J lost 4 bases, and 16 bases lay in between. CDR3 coding DNA: TGTGCCAGCAGTTCTACGGACAGCGGAAATCAGCCCCAGCATTTT. This encodes CASSSTDSGNQPQHF.

The chain carries TRBV13 and TRBJ1-6, with TRBD1 as a possible D gene (5 bases). The V gene's germline CDR1 is PRHDT and CDR2 FYEKMQ (reference sequence). V was trimmed by 0 bases and J by 10 bases, leaving 19 bases between them. This CDR3 has 17 residues. For the CDR3, the DNA is TGTGCCAGCAGCTTAGGTGTGGGGGGACCCATGGGATCACCCCTCCACTTT. Protein sequence: CASSLGVGGPMGSPLHF. The entire variable domain, with the rest obtained from reference TRBV13 and TRBJ1-6, is as follows: AAGVIQSPRHLIKEKRETATLKCYPIPRHDTVYWYQQGPGQDPQFLISFYEKMQSDKGSIPDRFSAQQFSDYHSELNMSSLELGDSALYFCASSLGVGGPMGSPLHFGNGTRLTVT.

The chain uses TRBV5-1 and TRBJ2-7; D unresolved. CDR3 size: 12 residues. Trimming stripped 2 bases from V and 3 bases from J, with 6 bases between. CDR1 SGHRS and CDR2 YFSETQ come from the germline V gene. CDR3 nucleotide sequence: TGCGCCAGCAGCTTCACCAGCTACGAGCAGTACTTC. This translates into CASSFTSYEQYF.

The chain joins TRBV11-2 to TRBJ2-7; no definite D call. The CDR3 is made up of 15 amino acids. V was shortened by 4 bases and J by 4 bases, with 17 bases between the two germline ends. The germline V gene has CDR1 SGHAT and CDR2 FQNNGV. CDR3 sequence: CASSSPYYPSYEQYF. CDR3 coding DNA: TGTGCCAGCAGCTCCCCCTATTACCCAAGTTACGAGCAGTACTTC. The variable domain in full, with the rest retrieved from reference TRBV11-2 and TRBJ2-7, is EAGVAQSPRYKIIEKRQSVAFWCNPISGHATLYWYQQILGQGPKLLIQFQNNGVVDDSQLPKDRFSAERLKGVDSTLKIQPAKLEDSAVYLCASSSPYYPSYEQYFGPGTRLTVT.

The chain joins TRBV4-1 to TRBJ2-7; D gene ambiguous. This CDR3 spans 15 amino acids. Looked up from germline, CDR1 is MGHRA and CDR2 is YSYEKL. V dropped 0 bases and J dropped 3 bases, with 12 bases sitting between them. The CDR3 DNA is TGCGCCAGCAGCCAAGAGTCGACGGGCGGCTACGAGCAGTACTTC. Its translation: CASSQESTGGYEQYF.

The chain has TRBV19 and TRBJ2-3, with TRBD2 identical over 13 bases. Trimming at V came to 4 bases and at J to 3 bases, leaving 13 bases not matched to a gene. The germline V gene has CDR1 LNHDA and CDR2 SQIVND (reference sequence). The CDR3 is 19 residues long. The CDR3 DNA sequence: TGTGCCAGTAGTACAGGACTAGCGGGAGATCTTTTTGCGACAGATACGCAGTATTTT. This encodes CASSTGLAGDLFATDTQYF.

This clone showed up just once. V and J are TRBV13 and TRBJ1-4; D not resolved. The CDR3 has 15 amino acids. Germline loops: CDR1 PRHDT, CDR2 FYEKMQ (reference sequence). Trimming left V 5 bases short and J 4 bases short, with 14 bases between. CDR3 protein: CASSVAERYNEKLFF. The CDR3 coding sequence is TGTGCCAGCAGCGTAGCCGAACGGTATAATGAAAAACTGTTTTTT. Filled out from reference TRBV13 and TRBJ1-4, the complete variable domain reads AAGVIQSPRHLIKEKRETATLKCYPIPRHDTVYWYQQGPGQDPQFLISFYEKMQSDKGSIPDRFSAQQFSDYHSELNMSSLELGDSALYFCASSVAERYNEKLFFGSGTQLSVL.

The V gene is TRBV9, the J gene TRBJ1-1, with D possibly matching TRBD1 (5 bases). Germline lookup yields CDR1 SGDLS and CDR2 YYNGEE. This CDR3 contains 12 residues. Trimming stripped 6 bases from V and 11 bases from J, with 17 bases between. CDR3: CASNRDGGRAFF. DNA for the CDR3: TGTGCCAGCAACCGGGACGGGGGTCGGGCTTTCTTT. The full variable domain, in which reference TRBV9 and TRBJ1-1 provide the parts outside the CDR3, is DSGVTQTPKHLITATGQRVTLRCSPRSGDLSVYWYQQSLDQGLQFLIQYYNGEERAKGNILERFSAQQFPDLHSELNLSSLELGDSALYFCASNRDGGRAFFGQGTRLTVV.

This clone was counted a few times. The chain has TRBV7-8 and TRBJ1-5; D is unclear. V was trimmed by 1 base and J by 7 bases, leaving 11 bases between them. CDR3 length equals 14 residues. The germline gives CDR1 SGHVS, CDR2 FQNEAQ. In DNA, the CDR3 is TGTGCCAGCAGCTTAGGAGGTGGAGGCCAGCCCCAGCATTTT. Amino acid sequence: CASSLGGGGQPQHF.

The chain employs TRBV6-6 and TRBJ2-5, with unresolved D. The V end was cut by 6 bases, the J end by 2 bases, with 13 bases between. The V gene's germline CDR1 is MNHNY and CDR2 SVGAGI (reference sequence). The CDR3 extends over 14 amino acids. CDR3 amino acids: CASSQSHSQETQYF. The CDR3 region has the DNA TGTGCCAGCAGCCAGTCCCACAGTCAAGAGACCCAGTACTTC.

V is TRBV30 and J is TRBJ2-5; D gene ambiguous. The V and J ends lost 0 bases and 2 bases respectively, with 10 bases between them. CDR1 is GTSNPN, CDR2 SVGIG, per germline (reference sequence). The CDR3 loop spans 14 amino acids. The CDR3 is CAWSVRLEQETQYF. CDR3 in DNA: TGTGCCTGGAGTGTACGTTTGGAGCAAGAGACCCAGTACTTC.

CDR3 bases: TGCGCCAGCAGCCGGACCCAGGGGCCCGGGGAGCTGTTTTTT. Its protein product is CASSRTQGPGELFF. The chain employs TRBV5-1 and TRBJ2-2; a weak D match, TRBD1 (6 bases). The CDR3 is 14 amino acids. V shed 4 bases and J shed 6 bases, with 13 bases lying between them. CDR1 is SGHRS, CDR2 YFSETQ, per germline. The entire variable domain, with the rest obtained from reference TRBV5-1 and TRBJ2-2, is as follows: KAGVTQTPRYLIKTRGQQVTLSCSPISGHRSVSWYQQTPGQGLQFLFEYFSETQRNKGNFPGRFSGRQFSNSRSEMNVSTLELGDSALYLCASSRTQGPGELFFGEGSRLTVL.